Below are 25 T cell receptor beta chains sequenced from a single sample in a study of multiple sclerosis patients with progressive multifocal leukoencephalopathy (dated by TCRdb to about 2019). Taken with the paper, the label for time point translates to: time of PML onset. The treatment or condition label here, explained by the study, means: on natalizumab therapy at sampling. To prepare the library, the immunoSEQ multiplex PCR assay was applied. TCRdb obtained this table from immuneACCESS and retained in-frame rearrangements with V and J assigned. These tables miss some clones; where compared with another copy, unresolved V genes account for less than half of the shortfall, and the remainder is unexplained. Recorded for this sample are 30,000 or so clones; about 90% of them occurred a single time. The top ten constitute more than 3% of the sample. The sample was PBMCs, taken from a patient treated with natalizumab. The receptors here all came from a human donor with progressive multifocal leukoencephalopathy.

The CDR3 is CASSLRPLAGGAGANVLTF. Here the CDR3 DNA reads TGTGCCAGCAGCTTAAGACCCCTAGCGGGAGGAGCGGGGGCCAACGTCCTGACTTTC. V and J are TRBV7-2 and TRBJ2-6; 11 bases are a match to TRBD2. V shed 2 bases, J shed 4 bases, and the junction held 10 bases outside the gene matches. The CDR3 runs 19 residues. Germline loops: CDR1 SGHTA, CDR2 FQGNSA.

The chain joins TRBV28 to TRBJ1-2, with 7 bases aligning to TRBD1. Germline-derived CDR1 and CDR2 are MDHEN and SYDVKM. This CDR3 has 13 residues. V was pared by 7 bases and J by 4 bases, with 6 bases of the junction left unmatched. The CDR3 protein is CASTGTALYGYTF. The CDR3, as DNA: TGTGCCAGCACGGGGACAGCCCTCTATGGCTACACCTTC.

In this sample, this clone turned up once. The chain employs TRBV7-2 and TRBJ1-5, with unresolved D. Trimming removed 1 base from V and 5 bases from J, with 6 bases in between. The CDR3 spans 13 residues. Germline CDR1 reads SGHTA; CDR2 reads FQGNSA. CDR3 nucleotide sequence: TGTGCCAGCAGCTTAGATAACCATCAGCCCCAGCATTTT. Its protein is CASSLDNHQPQHF.

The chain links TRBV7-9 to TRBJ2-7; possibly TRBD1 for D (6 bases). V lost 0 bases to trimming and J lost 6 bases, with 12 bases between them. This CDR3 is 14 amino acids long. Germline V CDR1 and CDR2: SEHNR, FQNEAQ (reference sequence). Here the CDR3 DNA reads TGTGCCAGCAGCTTAGCAGGCGAAGGGGGCGAGCAGTACTTC. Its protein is CASSLAGEGGEQYF.

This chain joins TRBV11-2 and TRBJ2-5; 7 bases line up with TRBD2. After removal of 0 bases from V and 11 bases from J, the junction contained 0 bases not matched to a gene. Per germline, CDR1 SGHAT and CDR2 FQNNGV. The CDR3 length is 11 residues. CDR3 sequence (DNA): TGTGCCAGCAGCTTAGAGCGGGAGCAGTACTTC. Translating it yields CASSLEREQYF.

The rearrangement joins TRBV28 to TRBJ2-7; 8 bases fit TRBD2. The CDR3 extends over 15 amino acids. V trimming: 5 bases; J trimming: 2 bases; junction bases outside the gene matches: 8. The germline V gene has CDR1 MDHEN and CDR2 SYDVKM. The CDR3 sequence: CASSPLGLGAYEQYF. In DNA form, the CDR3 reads TGTGCCAGCAGTCCCTTGGGACTAGGGGCCTACGAGCAGTACTTC.

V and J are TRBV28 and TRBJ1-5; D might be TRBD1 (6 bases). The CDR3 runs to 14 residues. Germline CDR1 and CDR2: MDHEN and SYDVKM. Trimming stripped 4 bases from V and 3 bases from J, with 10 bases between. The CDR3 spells CASSWEGDNQPQHF. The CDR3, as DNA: TGTGCCAGCAGTTGGGAGGGGGACAATCAGCCCCAGCATTTT.

The CDR3 sequence: CASSPPAGGTEAFF. In nucleotides, the CDR3 is TGTGCCAGCAGCCCCCCCGCCGGGGGGACTGAAGCTTTCTTT. This chain uses TRBV7-9 with TRBJ1-1, with D possibly TRBD1 on 5 matching bases. Germline assignment: CDR1 SEHNR and CDR2 FQNEAQ (reference sequence). The V gene lost 5 bases and the J gene lost 5 bases, with 15 bases spanning the gap. The CDR3 runs to 14 residues.

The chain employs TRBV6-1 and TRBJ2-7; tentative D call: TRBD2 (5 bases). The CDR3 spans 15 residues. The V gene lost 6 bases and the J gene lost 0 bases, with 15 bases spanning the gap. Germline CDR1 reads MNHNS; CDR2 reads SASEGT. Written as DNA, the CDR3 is TGTGCCAGCAGGGAGGCCGGGATCGACTCCTACGAGCAGTACTTC. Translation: CASREAGIDSYEQYF.

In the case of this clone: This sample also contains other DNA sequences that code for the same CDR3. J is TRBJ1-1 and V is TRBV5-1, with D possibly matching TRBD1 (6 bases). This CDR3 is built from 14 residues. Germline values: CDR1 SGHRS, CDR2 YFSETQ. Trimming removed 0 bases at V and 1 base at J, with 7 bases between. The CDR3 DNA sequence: TGCGCCAGCAGCTTGGGGACAGCGAACACTGAAGCTTTCTTT. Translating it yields CASSLGTANTEAFF.

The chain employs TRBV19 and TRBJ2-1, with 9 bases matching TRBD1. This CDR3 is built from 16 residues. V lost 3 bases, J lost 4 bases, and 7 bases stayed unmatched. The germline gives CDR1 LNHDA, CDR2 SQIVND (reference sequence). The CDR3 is CASSMDRGPLYNEQFF. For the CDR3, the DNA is TGTGCCAGTAGTATGGACAGGGGACCCTTATACAATGAGCAGTTCTTC.

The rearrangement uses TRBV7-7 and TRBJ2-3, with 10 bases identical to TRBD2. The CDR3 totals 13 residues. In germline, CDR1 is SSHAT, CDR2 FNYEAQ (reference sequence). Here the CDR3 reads CASQAGGTDTQYF. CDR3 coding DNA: TGTGCTAGCCAAGCGGGAGGGACAGATACGCAGTATTTT.

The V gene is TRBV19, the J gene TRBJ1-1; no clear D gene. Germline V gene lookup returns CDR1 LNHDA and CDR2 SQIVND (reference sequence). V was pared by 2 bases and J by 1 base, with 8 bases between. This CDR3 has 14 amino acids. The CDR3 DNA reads TGTGCCAGTAGTATAACGGTACGGAACACTGAAGCTTTCTTT. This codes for CASSITVRNTEAFF.

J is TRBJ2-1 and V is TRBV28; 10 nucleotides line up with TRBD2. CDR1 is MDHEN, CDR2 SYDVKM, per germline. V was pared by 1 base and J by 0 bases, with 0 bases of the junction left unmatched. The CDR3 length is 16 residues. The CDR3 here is CASSLLAGGSYNEQFF. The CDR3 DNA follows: TGTGCCAGCAGTTTATTAGCGGGAGGCTCCTACAATGAGCAGTTCTTC.

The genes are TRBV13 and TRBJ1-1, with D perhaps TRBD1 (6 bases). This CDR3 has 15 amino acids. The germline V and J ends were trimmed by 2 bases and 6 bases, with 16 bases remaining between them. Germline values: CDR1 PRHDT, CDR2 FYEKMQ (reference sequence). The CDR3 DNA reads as TGTGCCAGCAGCTTACCTGCCCCAAGGGGGGCTGAAGCTTTCTTT. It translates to CASSLPAPRGAEAFF.

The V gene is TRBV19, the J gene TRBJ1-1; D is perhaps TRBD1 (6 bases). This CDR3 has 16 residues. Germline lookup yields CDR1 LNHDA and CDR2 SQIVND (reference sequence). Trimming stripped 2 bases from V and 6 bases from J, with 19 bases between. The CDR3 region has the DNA TGTGCCAGTAGTATAAATCTCGGGACAAGGAGAGCTGAAGCTTTCTTT. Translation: CASSINLGTRRAEAFF.

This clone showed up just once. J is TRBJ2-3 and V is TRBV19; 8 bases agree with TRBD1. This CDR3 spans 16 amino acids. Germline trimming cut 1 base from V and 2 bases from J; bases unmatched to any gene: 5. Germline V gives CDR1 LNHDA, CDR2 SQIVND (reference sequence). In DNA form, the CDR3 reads TGTGCCAGTAGTATAGTTTCAGGGGGCCTCACAGATACGCAGTATTTT. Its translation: CASSIVSGGLTDTQYF.

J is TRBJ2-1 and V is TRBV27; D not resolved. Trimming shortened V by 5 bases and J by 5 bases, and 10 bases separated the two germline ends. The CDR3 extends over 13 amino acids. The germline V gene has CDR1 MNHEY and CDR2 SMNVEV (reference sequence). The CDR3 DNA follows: TGTGCCAGCAGTCTTATTAGGGACAATGAGCAGTTCTTC. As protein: CASSLIRDNEQFF.

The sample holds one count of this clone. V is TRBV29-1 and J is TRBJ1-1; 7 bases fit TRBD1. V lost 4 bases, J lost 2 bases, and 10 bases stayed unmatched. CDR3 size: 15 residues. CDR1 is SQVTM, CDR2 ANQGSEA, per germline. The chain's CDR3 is CSVAPGRGGNTEAFF. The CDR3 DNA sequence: TGCAGCGTTGCCCCAGGCAGGGGGGGAAACACTGAAGCTTTCTTT.

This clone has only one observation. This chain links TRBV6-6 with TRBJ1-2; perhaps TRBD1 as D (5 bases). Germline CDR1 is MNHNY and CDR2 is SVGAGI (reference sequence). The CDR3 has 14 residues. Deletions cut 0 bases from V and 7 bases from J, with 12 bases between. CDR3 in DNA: TGTGCCAGCAGTTACTCGCCCAGGGATGGTGGCTACACCTTC. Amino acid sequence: CASSYSPRDGGYTF.

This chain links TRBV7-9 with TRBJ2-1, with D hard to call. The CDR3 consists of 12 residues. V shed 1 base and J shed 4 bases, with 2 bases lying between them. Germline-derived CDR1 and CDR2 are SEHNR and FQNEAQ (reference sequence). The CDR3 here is CASSLVYNEQFF. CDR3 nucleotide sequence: TGTGCCAGCAGCTTAGTATACAATGAGCAGTTCTTC.

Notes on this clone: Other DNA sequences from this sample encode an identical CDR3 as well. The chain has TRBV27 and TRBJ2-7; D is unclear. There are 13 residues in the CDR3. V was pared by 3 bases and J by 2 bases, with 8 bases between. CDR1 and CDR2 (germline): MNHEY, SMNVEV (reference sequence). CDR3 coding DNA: TGTGCCAGCAGTTTGGACCGAACCTACGAGCAGTACTTC. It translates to CASSLDRTYEQYF.

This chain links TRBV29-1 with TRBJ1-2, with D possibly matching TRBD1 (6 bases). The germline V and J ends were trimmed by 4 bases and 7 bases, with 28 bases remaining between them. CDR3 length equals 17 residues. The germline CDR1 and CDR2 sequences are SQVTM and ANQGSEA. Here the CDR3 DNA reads TGCAGCGTTGGAACGACAGGATCTACCAACTATGTTAGTGGCTACACCTTC. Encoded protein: CSVGTTGSTNYVSGYTF.

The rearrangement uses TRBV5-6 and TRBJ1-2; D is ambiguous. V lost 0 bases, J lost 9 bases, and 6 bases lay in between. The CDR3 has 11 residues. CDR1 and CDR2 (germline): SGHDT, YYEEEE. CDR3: CASSLGGRYTF. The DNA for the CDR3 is TGTGCCAGCAGCTTGGGTGGTCGCTACACCTTC.

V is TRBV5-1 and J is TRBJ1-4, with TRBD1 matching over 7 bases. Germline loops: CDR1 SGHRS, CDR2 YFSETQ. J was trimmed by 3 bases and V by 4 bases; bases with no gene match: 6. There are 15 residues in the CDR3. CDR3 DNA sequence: TGCGCCAGCAGCCCCCACAGGGGATCTAATGAAAAACTGTTTTTT. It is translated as CASSPHRGSNEKLFF.